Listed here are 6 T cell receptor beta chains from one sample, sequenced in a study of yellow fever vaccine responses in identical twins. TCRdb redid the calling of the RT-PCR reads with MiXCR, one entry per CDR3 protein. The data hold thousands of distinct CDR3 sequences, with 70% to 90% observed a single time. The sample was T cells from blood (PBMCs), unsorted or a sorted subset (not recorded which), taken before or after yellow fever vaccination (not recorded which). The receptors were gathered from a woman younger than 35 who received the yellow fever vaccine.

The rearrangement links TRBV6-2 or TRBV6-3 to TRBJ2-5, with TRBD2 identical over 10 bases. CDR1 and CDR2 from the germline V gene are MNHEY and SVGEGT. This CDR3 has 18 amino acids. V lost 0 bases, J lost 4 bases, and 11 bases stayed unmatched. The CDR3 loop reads CASSYSRLAGAGVETQYF. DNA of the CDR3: TGTGCCAGCAGTTACTCGAGGCTAGCGGGAGCGGGGGTAGAGACCCAGTACTTC.

CDR3 protein: CSVSSSDTQYF. DNA for the CDR3: TGCAGCGTTTCGAGCTCAGATACGCAGTATTTT. The V call is TRBV29-1, the J call TRBJ2-3; no reliable D call. The CDR3 is 11 amino acids. V was clipped by 5 bases and J by 4 bases, with 7 bases between them. CDR1 is SQVTM, CDR2 ANQGSEA, per germline.

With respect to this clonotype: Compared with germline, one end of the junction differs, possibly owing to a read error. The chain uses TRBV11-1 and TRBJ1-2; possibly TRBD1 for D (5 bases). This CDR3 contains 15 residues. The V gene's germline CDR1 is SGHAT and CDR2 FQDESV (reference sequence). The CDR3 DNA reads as TGTGCCAGCATCTTAGGAGACAGAACCAACTATGGCTACACCTTC. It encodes CASILGDRTNYGYTF.

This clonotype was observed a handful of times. The CDR3 loop is CSVEDSGTGYEQYF. For the CDR3, the DNA is TGCAGCGTTGAAGACTCCGGGACAGGCTACGAGCAGTACTTC. The rearrangement joins TRBV29-1 to TRBJ2-7, with 8 bases aligning to TRBD1. This CDR3 is built from 14 residues. The V gene end was trimmed by 0 bases and the J gene end by 3 bases; junction bases not matched to a gene: 4. The germline CDR1 and CDR2 sequences are SQVTM and ANQGSEA.

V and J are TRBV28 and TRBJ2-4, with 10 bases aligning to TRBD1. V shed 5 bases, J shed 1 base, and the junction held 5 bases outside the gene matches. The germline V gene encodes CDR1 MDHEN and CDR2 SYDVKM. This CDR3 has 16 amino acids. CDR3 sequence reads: CASSVLDRGAKNIQYF. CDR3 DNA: TGTGCCAGCAGTGTACTGGACAGGGGGGCCAAAAACATTCAGTACTTC.

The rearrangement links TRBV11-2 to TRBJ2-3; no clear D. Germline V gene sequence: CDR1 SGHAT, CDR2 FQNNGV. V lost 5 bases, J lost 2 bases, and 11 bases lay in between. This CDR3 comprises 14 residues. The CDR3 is CASSPQATTDTQYF. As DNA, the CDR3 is TGTGCCAGCAGCCCTCAGGCTACCACAGATACGCAGTATTTT.